This T cell receptor beta chain came from a study of control samples from healthy donors and cancer patients. The assay was immunoSEQ multiplex PCR, and TCRdb's table has in-frame clones only and misses some. Of approximately 66,000 clones listed, nearly 90% are singletons. Germline-derived CDR1 and CDR2 are MGHRA and YSYEKL. The CDR3 totals 13 residues. Trimming took 0 bases from V and 0 from J, leaving 0 bases between them. This clone was found a few times. The rearrangement uses TRBV4-1 and TRBJ1-5; no firm D call. Material for sequencing was PBMCs. This TCR was recovered from a man aged 55-75 years with colorectal cancer. The CDR3 DNA reads as TGCGCCAGCAGCCAAGATAGCAATCAGCCCCAGCATTTT. Protein sequence: CASSQDSNQPQHF.